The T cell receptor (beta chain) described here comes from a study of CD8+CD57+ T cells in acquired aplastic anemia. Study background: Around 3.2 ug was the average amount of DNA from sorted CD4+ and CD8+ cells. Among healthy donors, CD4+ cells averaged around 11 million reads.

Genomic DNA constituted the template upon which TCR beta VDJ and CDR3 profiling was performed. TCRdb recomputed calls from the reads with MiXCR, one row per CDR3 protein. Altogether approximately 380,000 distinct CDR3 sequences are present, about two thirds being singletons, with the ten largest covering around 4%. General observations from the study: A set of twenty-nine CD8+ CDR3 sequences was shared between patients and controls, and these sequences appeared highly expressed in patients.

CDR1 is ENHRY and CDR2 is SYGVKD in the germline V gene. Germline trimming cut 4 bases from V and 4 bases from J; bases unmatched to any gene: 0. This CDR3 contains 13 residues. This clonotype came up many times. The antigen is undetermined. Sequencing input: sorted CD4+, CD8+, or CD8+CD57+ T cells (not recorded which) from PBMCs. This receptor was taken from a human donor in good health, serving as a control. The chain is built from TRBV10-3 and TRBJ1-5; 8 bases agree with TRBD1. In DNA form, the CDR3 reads TGTGCCATCAGTGGGACAGGGAATCAGCCCCAGCATTTT. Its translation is CAISGTGNQPQHF.